The 17 T cell receptor beta chains below come from one sample, sequenced in a study of blood T cell repertoires in COVID-19. Profiled with immunoSEQ multiplex PCR; TCRdb holds only in-frame clones, not every one. This sample has approximately 170,000 clones, with less than 90% found just once. Sequencing input: PBMCs or T cells enriched from blood (not recorded which). These TCRs come from a woman aged 50 to 65 who had recovered from COVID-19.

This rearrangement joins TRBV9 to TRBJ1-2; TRBD1 matches at 7 bases. Trimming cost V 5 bases and J 8 bases; bases outside gene matches: 15. Germline CDR1 reads SGDLS; CDR2 reads YYNGEE. This CDR3 is 15 amino acids long. DNA for the CDR3: TGTGCCAGCAGTGGGGCCGGACAGGTGGGGGACGGCTACACCTTC. As protein: CASSGAGQVGDGYTF.

The chain is built from TRBV11-2 and TRBJ2-1; 16 bases match TRBD2. CDR3 size: 19 residues. Germline V CDR1 and CDR2: SGHAT, FQNNGV. Germline trimming cut 5 bases from V and 1 base from J; bases unmatched to any gene: 8. This chain's CDR3 is CASSASGTSGRGSYNEQFF. Written as DNA, the CDR3 is TGTGCCAGCAGCGCCTCCGGGACTAGCGGGAGGGGTTCCTACAATGAGCAGTTCTTC.

The V call is TRBV19, the J call TRBJ1-2, with 9 bases lining up with TRBD1. With V trimmed by 5 bases and J by 8 bases, 9 bases remained unmatched. Germline V gene lookup returns CDR1 LNHDA and CDR2 SQIVND (reference sequence). The CDR3 length is 14 residues. The CDR3 loop reads CASSPNSQGAGYTF. In nucleotides, the CDR3 is TGTGCCAGTAGTCCGAACTCACAGGGGGCCGGCTACACCTTC.

This clone was detected only a few times. This chain uses TRBV7-2 with TRBJ2-1, with TRBD2 matching over 14 bases. CDR1 is SGHTA, CDR2 FQGNSA, per germline. The CDR3 totals 18 residues. V trimming: 1 base; J trimming: 9 bases; junction bases outside the gene matches: 11. The CDR3 DNA is TGTGCCAGCAGCTTAGTTTCGGGGACTAGCGGGAGACGGGGTGAGCAGTTCTTC. Protein sequence: CASSLVSGTSGRRGEQFF.

This chain joins TRBV15 and TRBJ1-1; 7 bases agree with TRBD1. The germline gives CDR1 LNHNV, CDR2 YYDKDF (reference sequence). With 2 bases clipped from V and 2 bases from J, the junction kept 5 bases outside the gene matches. The CDR3 has 15 residues. Here the CDR3 reads CATSRTGQVNTEAFF. The CDR3, as DNA: TGTGCCACCAGCAGAACAGGACAGGTTAACACTGAAGCTTTCTTT.

This chain links TRBV5-1 with TRBJ2-3; D call uncertain. In germline, CDR1 is SGHRS, CDR2 YFSETQ. V was cut by 0 bases and J by 0 bases, with 8 bases left in between. The CDR3 is 15 amino acids. CDR3 DNA sequence: TGCGCCAGCAGCTTGGACAGTCTTAGCACAGATACGCAGTATTTT. It encodes CASSLDSLSTDTQYF. Based on the CDR3 plus reference TRBV5-1 and TRBJ2-3, the full variable domain is KAGVTQTPRYLIKTRGQQVTLSCSPISGHRSVSWYQQTPGQGLQFLFEYFSETQRNKGNFPGRFSGRQFSNSRSEMNVSTLELGDSALYLCASSLDSLSTDTQYFGPGTRLTVL.

This clone occurred a few times. The junction and the germline gene differ at one end; a read error may be behind it. The J gene is TRBJ1-3, the V gene TRBV6-2 or TRBV6-3; D may be TRBD1 (5 bases). CDR1 and CDR2 (germline): MNHEY, SVGEGT. The CDR3 is 15 amino acids. The CDR3 nucleotides are TGTGCCAGCAGTTTTCGGGGGAACGTCGGAAGCACCATATATTTT. It yields the protein CASSFRGNVGSTIYF.

This clone was seen a handful of times. The chain has TRBV2 and TRBJ2-1; D is perhaps TRBD2 (5 bases). Germline lookup yields CDR1 SNHLY and CDR2 FYNNEI. The CDR3 covers 16 residues. Trimming removed 4 bases at V and 9 bases at J, with 22 bases between. CDR3 DNA sequence: TGTGCCAGCAGTGCGTTGACTACCAGCTTATCGGGTGAGCAGTTCTTC. Protein sequence: CASSALTTSLSGEQFF.

The chain has TRBV29-1 and TRBJ2-7; 8 bases align to TRBD2. V lost 7 bases, J lost 2 bases, and 4 bases stayed unmatched. Germline CDR1 is SQVTM and CDR2 is ANQGSEA. CDR3 length: 12 amino acids. The CDR3 DNA reads as TGCAGCGCGAGCGGGGGAGCCTACGAGCAGTACTTC. Encoded protein: CSASGGAYEQYF.

The chain has TRBV5-6 and TRBJ2-3; D perhaps matches TRBD2 (6 bases). The CDR3 consists of 13 residues. V was pared by 4 bases and J by 6 bases, with 12 bases between. CDR1 and CDR2 from the germline V gene are SGHDT and YYEEEE. CDR3 coding DNA: TGTGCCAGCAGCCAACGGGGGACGGATACGCAGTATTTT. Its translation: CASSQRGTDTQYF.

The V and J genes are TRBV28 and TRBJ2-6; possibly TRBD1 for D (6 bases). Germline V gene lookup returns CDR1 MDHEN and CDR2 SYDVKM. Trimming pared 5 bases from V and 1 base from J, leaving 15 bases between. The CDR3 totals 17 residues. The CDR3 sequence: CASSRRSRGSGANVLTF. CDR3 coding DNA: TGTGCCAGCAGTCGACGGTCGAGGGGGTCTGGGGCCAACGTCCTGACTTTC.

The V gene is TRBV2, the J gene TRBJ1-2; D perhaps matches TRBD1 (6 bases). Between the trimmed V and J ends, which lost 6 bases and 4 bases, there was a span of 12 bases. The CDR3 consists of 13 residues. CDR1 is SNHLY, CDR2 FYNNEI, per germline. In DNA form, the CDR3 reads TGTGCCAGCAGGATGGACAGCAGCTATGGCTACACCTTC. This translates into CASRMDSSYGYTF.

On this clone: The junction differs from germline at one of its ends, possibly a read error. This sequence joins TRBV6-1 and TRBJ1-2; D ambiguous. CDR1 and CDR2 from the germline V gene are MNHNS and SASEGT. The CDR3 is 13 residues long. The CDR3 sequence: CASSEDQMRLPLF. DNA of the CDR3: TGTGCCAGCAGTGAAGATCAAATGAGACTGCCCCTCTTC.

The chain employs TRBV9 and TRBJ1-1, with D perhaps TRBD1 (6 bases). V was cut by 3 bases and J by 7 bases, with 22 bases left in between. Germline assignment: CDR1 SGDLS and CDR2 YYNGEE. The CDR3 runs 16 residues. CDR3 loop: CASSAQLNRERDEAFF. Here the CDR3 DNA reads TGTGCCAGCAGCGCCCAATTAAACAGGGAGCGGGATGAAGCTTTCTTT.

The chain carries TRBV7-9 and TRBJ2-1; 7 bases match TRBD1. Looked up from germline, CDR1 is SEHNR and CDR2 is FQNEAQ (reference sequence). With 5 bases clipped from V and 0 bases from J, the junction kept 10 bases outside the gene matches. This CDR3 spans 17 amino acids. The CDR3 DNA follows: TGTGCCAGCAGCCCGCAACAGGGGCAAAGCTCCTACAATGAGCAGTTCTTC. It codes for CASSPQQGQSSYNEQFF.

Only a few counts were recorded for this clone. The rearrangement joins TRBV9 to TRBJ1-2; no firm D call. Trimming shortened V by 1 base and J by 8 bases, and 15 bases separated the two germline ends. CDR3 length: 14 residues. In germline, CDR1 is SGDLS, CDR2 YYNGEE. CDR3 nucleotides: TGTGCCAGCAGCGTATTAATGGCCCCCAGGGGCTACACCTTC. This translates into CASSVLMAPRGYTF.

The chain links TRBV2 to TRBJ1-2; 7 nucleotides match TRBD1. CDR1 is SNHLY and CDR2 is FYNNEI in the germline V gene. There are 12 residues in the CDR3. J was trimmed by 0 bases and V by 10 bases; bases with no gene match: 2. The CDR3 loop is CATGQSNYGYTF. The DNA for the CDR3 is TGTGCCACGGGACAGTCTAACTATGGCTACACCTTC.